Listed below are T cell receptor beta chains from one sample, sequenced in a study of early T cells in non-severe SARS-CoV-2 infection. TCRdb used MiXCR to reprocess the 5' RACE reads, holding one entry per CDR3 protein. This repertoire shows over 95,000 distinct CDR3 sequences, around 16% found once; its top ten account for over 0.95%. The sample consisted of whole blood. These receptors were obtained from an adult who was a healthcare worker with PCR-confirmed SARS-CoV-2 infection or an uninfected control (not recorded which). The CDR3 runs from the conserved cysteine through the conserved F or W. The order of the fields is D gene, V gene, J gene, clone size, CDR3 protein, CDR3 DNA. The D gene is left open where the match is weak. Some rows have no size entry. The others give once, few or many, or a class for an expanded clone.

>.|TRBV6-2/TRBV6-3|TRBJ1-1|few
CATQGGSVAEAFF
TGTGCCACCCAAGGGGGTAGCGTCGCTGAAGCTTTCTTT
>TRBD2|TRBV11-2|TRBJ2-3|many
CASSRRRLAEGDTQYF
TGTGCCAGCAGCCGAAGACGACTAGCGGAAGGAGATACGCAGTATTTT
>.|TRBV5-1|TRBJ1-1|many
CASSLGGSTREAFF
TGCGCCAGCAGCTTGGGGGGGTCGACTCGTGAAGCTTTCTTT
>.|TRBV6-1|TRBJ2-1|few
CASSEARNWVSYNEQFF
TGTGCCAGCAGTGAAGCACGCAACTGGGTCTCCTACAATGAGCAGTTCTTC
>TRBD2|TRBV7-8|TRBJ2-1|few
CASSMLAGGYYNEQFF
TGTGCCAGCAGCATGTTAGCGGGGGGGTATTACAATGAGCAGTTCTTC
>.|TRBV3-1|TRBJ1-4|.
CASSHEGTLGEKLFF
TGTGCCAGCAGCCACGAAGGGACCCTTGGAGAAAAACTGTTTTTT
>.|TRBV23-1|TRBJ2-1|.
CASSRLSWSYNEQFF
TGCGCCAGCAGCCGATTGTCATGGTCCTACAATGAGCAGTTCTTC
>.|TRBV6-1|TRBJ1-5|.
CASNLWAHQPQHF
TGTGCCAGCAACCTTTGGGCCCATCAGCCCCAGCATTTT
>.|TRBV12-3/TRBV12-4|TRBJ1-1|few
CASSFEGTITEAFF
TGTGCCAGCAGTTTCGAGGGAACCATCACTGAAGCTTTCTTT
>.|TRBV7-9|TRBJ2-1|few
CASSRFNGDSSYNEQFF
TGTGCCAGCAGCCGATTTAATGGAGACAGCTCCTACAATGAGCAGTTCTTC
>.|TRBV27|TRBJ1-1|few
CASTSDRRATEAFF
TGTGCCAGCACTTCTGACAGACGGGCCACTGAAGCTTTCTTT
>.|TRBV28|TRBJ1-1|few
CASLRWGADTEAFF
TGTGCCAGCCTCCGTTGGGGGGCGGACACTGAAGCTTTCTTT
>.|TRBV29-1|TRBJ2-5|few
CSAEEGLQYF
TGCAGCGCAGAAGAGGGACTTCAGTACTTC
>TRBD1|TRBV7-9|TRBJ2-7|.
CASSSGQIYEQYF
TGTGCCAGCAGCTCGGGACAGATATACGAGCAGTACTTC
>.|TRBV6-5|TRBJ2-5|.
CASSYSGGTETQYF
TGTGCCAGCAGTTACTCAGGGGGTACAGAGACCCAGTACTTC